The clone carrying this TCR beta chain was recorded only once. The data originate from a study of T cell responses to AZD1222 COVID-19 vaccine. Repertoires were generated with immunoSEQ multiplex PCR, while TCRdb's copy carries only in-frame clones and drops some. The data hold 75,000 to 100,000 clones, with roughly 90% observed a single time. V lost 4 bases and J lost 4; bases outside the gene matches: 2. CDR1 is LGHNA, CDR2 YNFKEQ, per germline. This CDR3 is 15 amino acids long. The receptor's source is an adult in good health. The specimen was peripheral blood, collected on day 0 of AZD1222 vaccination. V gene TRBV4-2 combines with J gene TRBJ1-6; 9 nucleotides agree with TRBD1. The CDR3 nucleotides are TGTGCCAGCAGCCGGGACAGGGATTATAATTCACCCCTCCACTTT. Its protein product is CASSRDRDYNSPLHF.